The 10 T cell receptor beta chains below come from one sample, sequenced in a study of cytomegalovirus exposure and HLA in healthy donors. The data were produced by immunoSEQ multiplex PCR, yet TCRdb's version contains in-frame clones alone and is incomplete. Here the sample spans 200,000 or so clones, 84% being singletons. Material: PBMCs. The receptor set was obtained from a young man in good health and CMV-seropositive.

The CDR3 spells CASSRRGSGEQYF. The CDR3 DNA is TGTGCCAGCAGCCGAAGAGGGTCGGGTGAGCAGTACTTC. The V call is TRBV6-1, the J call TRBJ2-7; D may be TRBD2 (5 bases). The CDR3 length is 13 residues. Germline lookup yields CDR1 MNHNS and CDR2 SASEGT. The V end was cut by 6 bases, the J end by 7 bases, with 16 bases between.

This sequence joins TRBV30 and TRBJ2-2; the match to TRBD2 covers 7 bases. This CDR3 comprises 14 residues. J lost 9 bases, V lost 5 bases, and 12 bases had no gene match. In germline, CDR1 is GTSNPN, CDR2 SVGIG (reference sequence). CDR3 loop: CAWGLAATPRELFF. In DNA, the CDR3 is TGTGCCTGGGGGCTAGCGGCCACCCCTAGGGAGCTGTTTTTT.

The rearrangement joins TRBV9 to TRBJ2-7; maybe TRBD2 (7 bases). Trimming shortened V by 2 bases and J by 7 bases, and 13 bases separated the two germline ends. Germline CDR1 and CDR2: SGDLS and YYNGEE. This CDR3 spans 13 amino acids. CDR3 DNA sequence: TGTGCCAGCAGCGTCGGGGGGCCGCAAGAGCAGTACTTC. Amino acid sequence: CASSVGGPQEQYF.

The genes are TRBV5-1 and TRBJ2-7, with 7 bases lining up with TRBD1. The V gene's germline CDR1 is SGHRS and CDR2 YFSETQ. V trimming: 5 bases; J trimming: 3 bases; junction bases outside the gene matches: 11. The CDR3 loop spans 15 amino acids. The CDR3, as DNA: TGCGCCAGCAGGACCCGGGACAGCGTAAGCTACGAGCAGTACTTC. This sequence encodes CASRTRDSVSYEQYF.

This chain joins TRBV6-5 and TRBJ2-2; 11 bases are a match to TRBD2. J lost 4 bases, V lost 6 bases, and 4 bases had no gene match. There are 15 residues in the CDR3. Germline assignment: CDR1 MNHEY and CDR2 SVGAGI. The CDR3 reads CASRTSGSPTGELFF. As DNA, the CDR3 is TGTGCCAGCAGAACTAGCGGGAGCCCCACCGGGGAGCTGTTTTTT.

V gene TRBV9 combines with J gene TRBJ2-3, with TRBD1 as a possible D gene (5 bases). The CDR3 totals 17 residues. V lost 3 bases to trimming and J lost 0 bases, with 17 bases between them. Germline CDR1 is SGDLS and CDR2 is YYNGEE. Here the CDR3 reads CASSDRSGWGSTDTQYF. The CDR3 nucleotides read TGTGCCAGCAGCGACCGTTCAGGGTGGGGTAGCACAGATACGCAGTATTTT.

The rearrangement uses TRBV11-2 and TRBJ2-5; TRBD1 aligns across 12 bases. After removal of 5 bases from V and 5 bases from J, the junction contained 9 bases not matched to a gene. The CDR3 length is 16 residues. CDR1 is SGHAT, CDR2 FQNNGV, per germline. The CDR3 protein is CASSVGTGGRLETQYF. The CDR3, as DNA: TGTGCCAGCAGCGTTGGGACAGGGGGCAGGTTGGAGACCCAGTACTTC.

This clone was counted once. The V and J genes are TRBV25-1 and TRBJ2-7, with 9 bases that match TRBD2. CDR1 is MGHDK and CDR2 is SYGVNS in the germline V gene. V was clipped by 6 bases and J by 1 base; unmatched bases: 10. This CDR3 comprises 16 residues. The CDR3 loop is CASSPSGREGSYEQYF. The CDR3 DNA is TGTGCCAGCAGCCCTTCTGGGCGGGAGGGTTCCTACGAGCAGTACTTC.

V is TRBV30 and J is TRBJ2-5, with a tentative D call TRBD2 (5 bases). Trimming removed 2 bases from V and 1 base from J, with 14 bases in between. The CDR3 covers 15 residues. Germline-derived CDR1 and CDR2 are GTSNPN and SVGIG (reference sequence). CDR3 DNA: TGTGCCTGGAGTAGGGCGGGCGGGTCCCAAGAGACCCAGTACTTC. Residues: CAWSRAGGSQETQYF.

The chain recombines TRBV2 with TRBJ1-2; 7 bases are a match to TRBD1. V gave up 7 bases and J gave up 6 bases; unmatched junction bases: 8. The CDR3 runs to 13 residues. Germline V gene data show CDR1 as SNHLY and CDR2 as FYNNEI. The CDR3 DNA reads TGTGCCAGCACCCTGACAGGGTGGCATGGCTACACCTTC. It specifies CASTLTGWHGYTF.